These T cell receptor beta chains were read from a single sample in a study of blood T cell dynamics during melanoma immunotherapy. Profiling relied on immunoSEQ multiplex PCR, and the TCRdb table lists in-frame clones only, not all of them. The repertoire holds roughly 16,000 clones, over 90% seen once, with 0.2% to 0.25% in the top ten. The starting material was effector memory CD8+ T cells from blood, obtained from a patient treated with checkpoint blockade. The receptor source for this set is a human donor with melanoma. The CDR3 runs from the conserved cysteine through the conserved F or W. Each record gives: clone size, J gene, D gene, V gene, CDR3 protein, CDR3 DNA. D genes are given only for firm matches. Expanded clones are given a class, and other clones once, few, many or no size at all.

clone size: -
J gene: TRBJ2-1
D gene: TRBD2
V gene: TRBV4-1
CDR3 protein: CASSLGLAREQFF
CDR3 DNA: TGCGCCAGCAGCCTGGGACTAGCGAGAGAGCAGTTCTTC

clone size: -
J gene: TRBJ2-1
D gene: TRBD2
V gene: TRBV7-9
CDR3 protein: CASSLGEREINEQFF
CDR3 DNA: TGTGCCAGCAGTCTTGGTGAGCGGGAGATAAATGAGCAGTTCTTC

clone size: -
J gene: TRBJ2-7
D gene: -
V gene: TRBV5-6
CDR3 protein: CASSFPDRSYEQYF
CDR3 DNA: TGTGCCAGCAGCTTTCCCGACCGCTCCTACGAGCAGTACTTC

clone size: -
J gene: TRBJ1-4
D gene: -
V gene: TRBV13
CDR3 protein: CASSPSGSAGEKLFF
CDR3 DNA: TGTGCCAGCAGCCCGAGTGGTAGTGCGGGTGAAAAACTGTTTTTT

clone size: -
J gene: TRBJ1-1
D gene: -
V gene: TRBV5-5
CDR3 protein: CASSLWATEAFF
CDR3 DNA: TGTGCCAGCAGCCTTTGGGCTACTGAAGCTTTCTTT

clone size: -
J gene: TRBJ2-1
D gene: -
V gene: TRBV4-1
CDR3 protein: CASSQTLANEQFF
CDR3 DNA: TGCGCCAGCAGCCAAACACTAGCAAATGAGCAGTTCTTC

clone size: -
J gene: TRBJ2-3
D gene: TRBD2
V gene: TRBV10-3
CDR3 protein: CAISDLSGRSADTQYF
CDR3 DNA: TGTGCCATCAGTGACCTGAGCGGGAGGAGTGCAGATACGCAGTATTTT

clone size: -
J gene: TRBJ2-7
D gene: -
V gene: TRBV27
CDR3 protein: CASSLSRQYEQYF
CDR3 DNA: TGTGCCAGCAGTTTATCCCGTCAGTACGAGCAGTACTTC

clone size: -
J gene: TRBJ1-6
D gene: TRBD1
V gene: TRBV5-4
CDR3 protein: CASSYTGGDSPLHF
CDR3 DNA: TGTGCCAGCAGCTATACAGGGGGTGATTCACCCCTCCACTTT

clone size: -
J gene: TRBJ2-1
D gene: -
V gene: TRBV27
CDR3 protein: CASSLSTLNEQFF
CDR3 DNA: TGTGCCAGCAGTTTATCAACCCTCAATGAGCAGTTCTTC

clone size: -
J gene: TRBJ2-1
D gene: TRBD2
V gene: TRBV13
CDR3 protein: CASSSASGRDYNEQFF
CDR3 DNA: TGTGCCAGCAGCTCGGCTAGCGGGAGGGATTACAATGAGCAGTTCTTC

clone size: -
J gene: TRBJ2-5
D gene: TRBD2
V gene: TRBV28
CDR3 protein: CASKGGRRRETQYF
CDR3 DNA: TGTGCCAGCAAGGGCGGGAGAAGGCGAGAGACCCAGTACTTC

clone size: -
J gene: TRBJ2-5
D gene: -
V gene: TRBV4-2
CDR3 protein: CASSPPGETQYF
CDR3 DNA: TGTGCCAGCAGCCCCCCGGGAGAGACCCAGTACTTC

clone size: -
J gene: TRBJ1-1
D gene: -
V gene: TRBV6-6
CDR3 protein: CASSSGGGMNTEAFF
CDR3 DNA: TGTGCCAGCAGTTCCGGCGGGGGCATGAACACTGAAGCTTTCTTT

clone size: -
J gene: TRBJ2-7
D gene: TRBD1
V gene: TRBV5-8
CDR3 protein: CASSPGTGVGDEQYF
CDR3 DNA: TGTGCCAGCAGCCCAGGGACAGGGGTGGGAGACGAGCAGTACTTC

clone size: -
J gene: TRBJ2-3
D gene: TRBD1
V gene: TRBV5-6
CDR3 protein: CASSWTGDTQYF
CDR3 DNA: TGTGCCAGCAGCTGGACAGGAGATACGCAGTATTTT

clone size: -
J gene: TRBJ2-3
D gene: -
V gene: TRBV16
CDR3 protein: CASSQSMASVTDTQYF
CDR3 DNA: TGTGCCAGCAGCCAATCGATGGCTAGCGTCACAGATACGCAGTATTTT

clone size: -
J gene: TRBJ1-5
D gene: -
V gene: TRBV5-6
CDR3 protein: CASSLSQGRDQPQHF
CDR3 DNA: TGTGCCAGCAGCTTAAGTCAGGGGCGCGATCAGCCCCAGCATTTT

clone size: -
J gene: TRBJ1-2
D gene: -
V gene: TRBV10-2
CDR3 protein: CASSGRDRENYGYTF
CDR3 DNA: TGCGCCAGCAGTGGCCGCGACAGAGAAAACTATGGCTACACCTTC

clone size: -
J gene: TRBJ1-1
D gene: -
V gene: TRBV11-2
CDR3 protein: CASSLSRAVEAFF
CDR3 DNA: TGTGCCAGCAGCTTATCTAGGGCCGTAGAGGCTTTCTTT

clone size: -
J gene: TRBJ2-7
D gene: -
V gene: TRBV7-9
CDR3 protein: CASSLAVGGDEQYF
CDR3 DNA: TGTGCCAGCAGCTTAGCGGTGGGAGGCGACGAGCAGTACTTC

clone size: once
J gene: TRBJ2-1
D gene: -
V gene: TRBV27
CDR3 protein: CASSPGAAYNEQFF
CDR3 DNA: TGTGCCAGCAGTCCAGGGGCCGCCTACAATGAGCAGTTCTTC

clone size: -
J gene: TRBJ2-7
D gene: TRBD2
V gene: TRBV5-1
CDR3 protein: CASSLGSGGGTREQYF
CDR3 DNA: TGCGCCAGCAGCTTGGGATCGGGGGGAGGGACGCGCGAGCAGTACTTC

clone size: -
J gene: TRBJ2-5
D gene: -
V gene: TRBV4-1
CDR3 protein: CASSQAPGRGEQYF
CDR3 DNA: TGCGCCAGCAGCCAGGCCCCTGGGCGAGGAGAGCAGTACTTC

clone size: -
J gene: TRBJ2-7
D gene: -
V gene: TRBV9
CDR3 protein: CASSVGGQLTDYEQYF
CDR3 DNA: TGTGCCAGCAGCGTAGGTGGCCAGCTAACCGATTACGAGCAGTACTTC